This TCR beta chain was recorded in a study of T-cell memory formation after mild COVID-19. Study-level background: For the most part, TCR clusters were specific to one donor. Study observations and caveats: For contracting clones, CD4+ ones sat mainly in CM and EM, CD8+ in EMRA. Some clones that responded were present in memory (sampled pre-infection), which suggests cross-reactive memory joined.

TCRalpha and TCRbeta libraries used 5'RACE with constant-segment primers and UMIs. TCRdb passed the 5' RACE reads through MiXCR, listing each CDR3 protein once. The sample includes 400,000 to 450,000 distinct CDR3 sequences, about a sixth of them seen just once. On this clonotype itself: Its antigen is not identified.

The specimen was PBMCs or a T cell subset sorted from them (not recorded which). This TCR was sampled from a man between 18 and 35 years old who had mild COVID-19 (a few samples of this study predate the infection). Cell type and time point are not known.

This CDR3 is CASSQDRGSDGYTF. The CDR3 region has the DNA TGTGCCAGCAGCCAAGACAGGGGCTCCGATGGCTACACCTTC. The chain joins TRBV7-3 to TRBJ1-2, with TRBD1 identical over 8 bases. Germline CDR1 SGHTA, CDR2 FQGTGA. This CDR3 region has 14 residues. V trimming: 5 bases; J trimming: 6 bases; junction bases outside the gene matches: 8.